This TCR beta chain was retrieved from a study of blood T cell repertoires in COVID-19. Looking at the study overall: Sites in the United States, Italy and Spain provided acute and convalescent COVID-19 samples. PBMCs, B-cell-depleted T cells, or T cells provided the cDNA or gDNA that made up the material.

This clone occurred a few times. Authors' analysis steps: Amplified reference gene primers provided the basis for estimating nucleated cell counts. Sequencing was performed with immunoSEQ multiplex PCR; in TCRdb, only in-frame clones are kept and a portion is missing. That table supplies the V and J calls and clone size; D and trimming were determined from the DNA. The sample has some 69,000 clones, around four fifths seen once. Germline V lookup: CDR1 SGHDN, CDR2 FVKESK. The CDR3 spans 17 residues. Germline trimming cut 4 bases from V and 4 bases from J; bases unmatched to any gene: 12. The chain recombines TRBV14 with TRBJ2-7, with 11 bases matching TRBD1. What was sequenced was peripheral blood. The TCR originated in a woman aged 60 to 75 with acute or convalescent COVID-19. CDR3 region: CASSRRPGTGGVYEQYF. The DNA of the CDR3 is TGTGCCAGCAGCCGCCGACCCGGGACAGGGGGTGTATACGAGCAGTACTTC.